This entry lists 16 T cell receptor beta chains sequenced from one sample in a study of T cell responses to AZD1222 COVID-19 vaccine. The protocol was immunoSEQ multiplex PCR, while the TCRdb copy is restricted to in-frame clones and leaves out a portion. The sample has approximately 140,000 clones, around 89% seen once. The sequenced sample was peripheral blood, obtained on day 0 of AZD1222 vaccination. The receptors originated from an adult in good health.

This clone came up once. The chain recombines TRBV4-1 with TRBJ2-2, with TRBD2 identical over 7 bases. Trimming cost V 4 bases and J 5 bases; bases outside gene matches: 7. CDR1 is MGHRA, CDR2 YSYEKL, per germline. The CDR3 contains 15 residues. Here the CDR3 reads CASSPWREKTGELFF. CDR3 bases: TGCGCCAGCAGCCCCTGGCGGGAGAAGACCGGGGAGCTGTTTTTT.

The CDR3 spells CASSPRSGEYTGEQFF. The DNA of the CDR3 is TGCGCCAGCAGCCCAAGAAGCGGGGAGTACACGGGTGAGCAGTTCTTC. V and J are TRBV4-1 and TRBJ2-1, with 7 bases lining up with TRBD2. Per the germline V gene, CDR1 is MGHRA and CDR2 is YSYEKL. V lost 4 bases to trimming and J lost 9 bases; unmatched junction nucleotides: 15. The CDR3 runs to 16 residues.

The chain's CDR3 is CASSQVNPGWETQYF. The CDR3 region has the DNA TGCGCCAGCAGCCAAGTCAATCCGGGGTGGGAGACCCAGTACTTC. The chain recombines TRBV4-3 with TRBJ2-5, with TRBD2 as a possible D gene (5 bases). The V end lost 1 base, the J end lost 5 bases, and 14 bases lay between the germline ends. From germline, CDR1 is LGHNA and CDR2 YSLEER. The CDR3 runs 15 residues.

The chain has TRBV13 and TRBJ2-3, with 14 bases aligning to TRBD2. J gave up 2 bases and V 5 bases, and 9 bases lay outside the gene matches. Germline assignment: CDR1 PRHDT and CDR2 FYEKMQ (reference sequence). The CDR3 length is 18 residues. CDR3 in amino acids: CASSLTGTSGRHTDTQYF. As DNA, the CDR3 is TGTGCCAGCAGCCTTACAGGGACTAGCGGGAGACACACAGATACGCAGTATTTT.

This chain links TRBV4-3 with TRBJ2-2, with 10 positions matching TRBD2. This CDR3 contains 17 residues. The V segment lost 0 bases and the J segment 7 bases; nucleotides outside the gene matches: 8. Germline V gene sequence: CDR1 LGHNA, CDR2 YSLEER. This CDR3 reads CASSQDRSGGEIGELFF. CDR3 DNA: TGCGCCAGCAGCCAAGATAGGAGCGGGGGGGAGATCGGGGAGCTGTTTTTT.

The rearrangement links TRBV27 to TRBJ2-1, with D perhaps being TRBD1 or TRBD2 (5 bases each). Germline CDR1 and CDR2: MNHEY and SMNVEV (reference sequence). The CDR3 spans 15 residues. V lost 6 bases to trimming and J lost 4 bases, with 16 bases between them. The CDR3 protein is CASRNRDLVYNEQFF. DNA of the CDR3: TGTGCCAGCAGAAACCGGGACCTGGTATACAATGAGCAGTTCTTC.

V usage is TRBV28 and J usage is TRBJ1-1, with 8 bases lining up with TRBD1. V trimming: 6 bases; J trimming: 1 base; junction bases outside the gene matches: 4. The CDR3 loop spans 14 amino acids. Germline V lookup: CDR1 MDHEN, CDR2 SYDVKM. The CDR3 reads CASRGGTGNTEAFF. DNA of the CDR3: TGTGCCAGCAGGGGAGGGACAGGGAACACTGAAGCTTTCTTT.

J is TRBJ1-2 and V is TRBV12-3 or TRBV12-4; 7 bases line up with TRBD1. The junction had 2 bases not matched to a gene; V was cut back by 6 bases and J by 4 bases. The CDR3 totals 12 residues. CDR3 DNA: TGTGCCAGCAGGGGACAGCCCTATGGCTACACCTTC. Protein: CASRGQPYGYTF.

CDR3 amino acids: CASSPRGAQSYGYTF. For the CDR3, the DNA is TGTGCCAGCTCCCCGAGGGGGGCGCAGAGCTATGGCTACACCTTC. V is TRBV9 and J is TRBJ1-2, with a tentative D call TRBD1 (6 bases). The germline V and J ends were trimmed by 7 bases and 4 bases, with 20 bases remaining between them. The CDR3 runs 15 residues. Germline-derived CDR1 and CDR2 are SGDLS and YYNGEE.

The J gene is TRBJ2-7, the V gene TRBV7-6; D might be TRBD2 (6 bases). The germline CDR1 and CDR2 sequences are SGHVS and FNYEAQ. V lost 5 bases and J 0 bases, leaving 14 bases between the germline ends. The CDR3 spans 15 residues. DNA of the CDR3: TGTGCCAGCAGCAACTCGGGACTCAGCTCCTACGAGCAGTACTTC. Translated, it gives CASSNSGLSSYEQYF.

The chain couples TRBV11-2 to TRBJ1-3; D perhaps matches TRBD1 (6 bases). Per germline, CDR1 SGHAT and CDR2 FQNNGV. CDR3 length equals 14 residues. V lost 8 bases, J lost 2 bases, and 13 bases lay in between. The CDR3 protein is CASPGAGAGNTIYF. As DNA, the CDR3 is TGTGCCAGCCCAGGGGCCGGGGCTGGAAACACCATATATTTT. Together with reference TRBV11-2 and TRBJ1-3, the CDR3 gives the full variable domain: EAGVAQSPRYKIIEKRQSVAFWCNPISGHATLYWYQQILGQGPKLLIQFQNNGVVDDSQLPKDRFSAERLKGVDSTLKIQPAKLEDSAVYLCASPGAGAGNTIYFGEGSWLTVV.

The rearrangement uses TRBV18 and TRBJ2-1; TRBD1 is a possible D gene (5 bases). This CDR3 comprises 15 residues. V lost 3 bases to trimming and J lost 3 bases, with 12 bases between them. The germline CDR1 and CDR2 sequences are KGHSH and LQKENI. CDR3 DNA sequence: TGTGCCAGCTCACCTTCTTGGGGCGGCTACAATGAGCAGTTCTTC. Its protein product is CASSPSWGGYNEQFF.

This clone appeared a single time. The CDR3 nucleotides read TGTGCCAGCAGTTACTCGACAGGGGGATCACCCCTCCACTTT. It specifies CASSYSTGGSPLHF. The chain combines TRBV6-2 or TRBV6-3 with TRBJ1-6; 9 positions match TRBD1. Germline lookup yields CDR1 MNHEY and CDR2 SVGEGT. CDR3 length: 14 amino acids. V was clipped by 0 bases and J by 10 bases; unmatched bases: 1.

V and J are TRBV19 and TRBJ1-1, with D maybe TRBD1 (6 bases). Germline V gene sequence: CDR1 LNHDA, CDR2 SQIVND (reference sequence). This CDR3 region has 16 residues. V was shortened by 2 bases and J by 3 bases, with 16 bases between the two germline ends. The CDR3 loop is CASSIRTGFGDTEAFF. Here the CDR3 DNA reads TGTGCCAGTAGTATACGAACAGGGTTCGGCGACACTGAAGCTTTCTTT.

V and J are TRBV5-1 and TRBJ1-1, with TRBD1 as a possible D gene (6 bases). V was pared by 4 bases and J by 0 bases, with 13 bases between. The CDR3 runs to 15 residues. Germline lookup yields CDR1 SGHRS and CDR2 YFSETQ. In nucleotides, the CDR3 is TGCGCCAGCAGCGACTGGACAGCGATGAACACTGAAGCTTTCTTT. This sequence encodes CASSDWTAMNTEAFF.

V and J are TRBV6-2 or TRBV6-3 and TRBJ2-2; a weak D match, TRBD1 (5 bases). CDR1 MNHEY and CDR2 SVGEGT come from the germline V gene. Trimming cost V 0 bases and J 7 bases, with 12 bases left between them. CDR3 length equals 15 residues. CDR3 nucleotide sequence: TGTGCCAGCAGTTACTCAGGCAGGGCTGGCGGGGAGCTGTTTTTT. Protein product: CASSYSGRAGGELFF.